The clone carrying this T cell receptor (beta chain) was counted ten times or more. TCRdb recomputed calls from the 5' RACE reads with MiXCR, one row per CDR3 protein. Of 40,000 to 55,000 distinct CDR3 sequences in the sample, roughly 7.7% were seen once. These data are taken from a study of early T cells in non-severe SARS-CoV-2 infection. As for the study in general: The sequenced material was bulk RNA from unsorted whole blood, and its chains were unpaired.

V was shortened by 1 base and J by 6 bases, with 13 bases between the two germline ends. The CDR3 runs to 15 residues. Source material: whole blood. This TCR derives from an adult who was a healthcare worker with PCR-confirmed SARS-CoV-2 infection or an uninfected control (not recorded which). This rearrangement joins TRBV12-3 or TRBV12-4 to TRBJ2-4; D assignment may be TRBD1 or TRBD2 (5 bases each). The CDR3 DNA reads TGTGCCAGCAGTTTAGAGGCAGGGACGAGAAACATTCAGTACTTC. Amino acids: CASSLEAGTRNIQYF.